The next 18 T cell receptor beta chains were all read from a single sample in a study of blood T cell repertoires in COVID-19. Data came from immunoSEQ multiplex PCR; TCRdb stores just in-frame clones and leaves some out. The table has 190,000 or so clones, around four fifths seen once. Sequences were obtained from peripheral blood. Receptor source: a woman aged 80 or older with active or convalescent COVID-19.

At least ten counts were recorded for this clone. This rearrangement joins TRBV4-1 to TRBJ1-4; 9 bases map to TRBD1. Germline lookup yields CDR1 MGHRA and CDR2 YSYEKL. The CDR3 runs to 16 residues. Germline trimming cut 4 bases from V and 7 bases from J; bases unmatched to any gene: 10. DNA of the CDR3: TGCGCCAGCAGCCTATCGGGACAGGGTCAAGGTGAAAAACTGTTTTTT. Translation: CASSLSGQGQGEKLFF.

The rearrangement joins TRBV2 to TRBJ2-7; D call uncertain. The germline V gene encodes CDR1 SNHLY and CDR2 FYNNEI. The V end was cut by 7 bases, the J end by 0 bases, with 10 bases between. The CDR3 covers 13 residues. The chain's CDR3 is CASTPHSSYEQYF. Written as DNA, the CDR3 is TGTGCCAGCACGCCCCACAGCTCCTACGAGCAGTACTTC. The entire variable domain, with the rest obtained from reference TRBV2 and TRBJ2-7, is as follows: EPEVTQTPSHQVTQMGQEVILRCVPISNHLYFYWYRQILGQKVEFLVSFYNNEISEKSEIFDDQFSVERPDGSNFTLKIRSTKLEDSAMYFCASTPHSSYEQYFGPGTRLTVT.

The V call is TRBV28, the J call TRBJ1-3, with a possible D match to TRBD1 (5 bases). V lost 5 bases and J lost 0, with 23 bases in between. The germline CDR1 and CDR2 sequences are MDHEN and SYDVKM. CDR3 length equals 19 residues. CDR3 nucleotides: TGTGCCAGCAGTGGGCGATTGGGGGGGGGAAATTTCTCTGGAAACACCATATATTTT. Translated: CASSGRLGGGNFSGNTIYF.

This clone was seen only a few times. The chain is built from TRBV5-4 and TRBJ2-7; TRBD1 agrees at 9 bases. J lost 5 bases, V lost 4 bases, and 10 bases had no gene match. This CDR3 is 15 amino acids long. CDR1 and CDR2 (germline): SGHNT, YYREEE (reference sequence). Here the CDR3 DNA reads TGTGCCAGCAGCATGGACCGGGACAGGGTGAACGAGCAGTACTTC. As protein: CASSMDRDRVNEQYF.

The J gene is TRBJ1-1, the V gene TRBV15; the D gene is possibly TRBD1 (6 bases). From germline, CDR1 is LNHNV and CDR2 YYDKDF (reference sequence). This CDR3 contains 17 residues. V was trimmed by 4 bases and J by 6 bases, leaving 24 bases between them. The CDR3 reads CATSTGAGERKSSEAFF. The CDR3 nucleotides are TGTGCCACCAGCACGGGGGCGGGGGAACGTAAGAGCTCTGAAGCTTTCTTT. Full variable domain (missing parts from reference TRBV15 and TRBJ1-1): DAMVIQNPRYQVTQFGKPVTLSCSQTLNHNVMYWYQQKSSQAPKLLFHYYDKDFNNEADTPDNFQSRRPNTSFCFLDIRSPGLGDTAMYLCATSTGAGERKSSEAFFGQGTRLTVV.

V gene TRBV5-1 combines with J gene TRBJ2-4; a weak D match, TRBD2 (5 bases). The CDR3 consists of 13 residues. The germline V gene encodes CDR1 SGHRS and CDR2 YFSETQ. V lost 0 bases, J lost 13 bases, and 14 bases lay in between. The DNA of the CDR3 is TGCGCCAGCAGCTTGGCCGCGGGTAGTGAGCAGTACTTC. This translates into CASSLAAGSEQYF.

The CDR3 sequence is CASRSRGYNEKLFF. The DNA of the CDR3 is TGCGCCAGCAGGAGCAGGGGATATAATGAAAAACTGTTTTTT. The rearrangement links TRBV5-1 to TRBJ1-4; possible D gene TRBD1, 6 bases. Germline V gives CDR1 SGHRS, CDR2 YFSETQ. The CDR3 is 14 amino acids. Trimming shortened V by 5 bases and J by 4 bases, and 12 bases separated the two germline ends.

V usage is TRBV18 and J usage is TRBJ1-5, with TRBD1 identical over 9 bases. This CDR3 contains 16 residues. Germline lookup yields CDR1 KGHSH and CDR2 LQKENI. The ends lost 2 bases at V and 2 bases at J; junction bases unmatched: 4. The CDR3 reads CASSPTGTGRNQPQHF. The CDR3 coding sequence is TGTGCCAGCTCACCAACCGGGACAGGGCGCAATCAGCCCCAGCATTTT.

The V call is TRBV6-5, the J call TRBJ2-7; TRBD1 matches 10 bases. J gave up 3 bases and V 6 bases, and 2 bases lay outside the gene matches. Per germline, CDR1 MNHEY and CDR2 SVGAGI. CDR3 length equals 13 residues. CDR3 sequence reads: CASRRDRGYEQYF. The CDR3, as DNA: TGTGCCAGCAGGAGGGACAGGGGCTACGAGCAGTACTTC.

The chain recombines TRBV27 with TRBJ2-7, with 7 bases matching TRBD2. V gave up 6 bases and J gave up 1 base; unmatched junction bases: 18. The CDR3 is 18 residues long. The germline CDR1 and CDR2 sequences are MNHEY and SMNVEV (reference sequence). CDR3 nucleotide sequence: TGTGCCAGCAGCCCCGGGACTACCGCATTTTCGCGTTCCTACGAGCAGTACTTC. This gives the protein CASSPGTTAFSRSYEQYF.

The chain recombines TRBV24-1 with TRBJ2-3; 9 positions match TRBD2. This CDR3 spans 17 amino acids. V dropped 0 bases and J dropped 5; count of bases not matched to a gene: 8. Germline assignment: CDR1 KGHDR and CDR2 SFDVKD. The DNA for the CDR3 is TGTGCCACCAGTGATTTGAACCGCGGGGGGGTAGGAGATACGCAGTATTTT. Translation gives CATSDLNRGGVGDTQYF.

Concerning this clone: This sample includes further DNA sequences coding for the same CDR3. V is TRBV27 and J is TRBJ1-1; D not resolved. Trimming stripped 3 bases from V and 1 base from J, with 6 bases between. The germline gives CDR1 MNHEY, CDR2 SMNVEV (reference sequence). The CDR3 runs to 13 residues. CDR3 sequence reads: CASSFNKNTEAFF. The CDR3 coding sequence is TGTGCCAGCAGTTTTAATAAGAACACTGAAGCTTTCTTT.

As to this clone: The limits of the CDR3 on the DNA are not certain, so only TCRdb's listed CDR3 is given. This rearrangement joins TRBV6-5 to TRBJ1-4. The germline gives CDR1 MNHEY, CDR2 SVGAGI. The CDR3 sequence runs 16 residues, both termini included. The CDR3: CASSYSFGAGGEKLFF.

The V gene is TRBV7-8, the J gene TRBJ2-1, with D possibly matching TRBD2 (6 bases). Trimming left V 0 bases short and J 6 bases short, with 12 bases between. Germline CDR1 SGHVS, CDR2 FQNEAQ. The CDR3 is 15 amino acids. The CDR3: CASSLATSHGNEQFF. CDR3 nucleotide sequence: TGTGCCAGCAGCTTAGCTACTAGCCATGGCAATGAGCAGTTCTTC.

The V gene is TRBV28, the J gene TRBJ2-5; tentatively, D is TRBD1 (5 bases). This CDR3 spans 14 amino acids. CDR1 is MDHEN and CDR2 is SYDVKM in the germline V gene. Trimming pared 6 bases from V and 1 base from J, leaving 12 bases between. CDR3 sequence: CASRLAGSQETQYF. In DNA, the CDR3 is TGTGCCAGCAGGTTAGCAGGGTCCCAAGAGACCCAGTACTTC.

V gene TRBV28 combines with J gene TRBJ1-5; D might be TRBD1 (5 bases). The V end lost 5 bases, the J end lost 0 bases, and 17 bases lay between the germline ends. The germline gives CDR1 MDHEN, CDR2 SYDVKM. CDR3 length: 17 residues. CDR3 bases: TGTGCCAGCAGTCCGACAGAGATAGGATATAGCAATCAGCCCCAGCATTTT. Protein sequence: CASSPTEIGYSNQPQHF.

V and J are TRBV18 and TRBJ1-2, with D tentatively TRBD1 (6 bases). The CDR3 length is 13 residues. Germline loops: CDR1 KGHSH, CDR2 LQKENI. V was pared by 6 bases and J by 5 bases, with 13 bases between. CDR3 sequence: CASSQGQSYGYTF. Written as DNA, the CDR3 is TGTGCCAGCTCCCAAGGACAGTCTTATGGCTACACCTTC.

The chain couples TRBV18 to TRBJ2-5, with 10 nucleotides matching TRBD1. The CDR3 extends over 15 amino acids. Germline-derived CDR1 and CDR2 are KGHSH and LQKENI. The trim removed 3 bases at V and 5 bases at J, leaving 6 bases unmatched. The CDR3 sequence: CASSPRQGAQETQYF. The CDR3 DNA is TGTGCCAGCTCACCGAGACAGGGGGCCCAGGAGACCCAGTACTTC.